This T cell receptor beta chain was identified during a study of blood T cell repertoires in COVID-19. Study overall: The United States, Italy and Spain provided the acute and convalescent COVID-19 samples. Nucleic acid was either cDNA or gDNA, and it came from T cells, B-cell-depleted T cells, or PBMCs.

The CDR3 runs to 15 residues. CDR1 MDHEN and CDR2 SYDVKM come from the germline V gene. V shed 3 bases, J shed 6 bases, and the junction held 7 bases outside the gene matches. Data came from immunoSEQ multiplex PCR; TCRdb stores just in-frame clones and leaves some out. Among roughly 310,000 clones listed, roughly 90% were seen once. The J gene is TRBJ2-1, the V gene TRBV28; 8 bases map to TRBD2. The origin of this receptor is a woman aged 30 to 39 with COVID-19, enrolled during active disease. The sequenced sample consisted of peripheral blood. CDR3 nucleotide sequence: TGTGCCAGCAGTTTGTCGGGACTAGAGGGCAATGAGCAGTTCTTC. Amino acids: CASSLSGLEGNEQFF.